The 10 T cell receptor beta chains reported below all come from one sample, sequenced in a study of PD-L1 blockade in urothelial cancer. The method was immunoSEQ multiplex PCR; TCRdb's version includes in-frame clones alone and lacks a portion of them. Among 45,000 or so clones, 88% were seen once, and the ten largest hold about 4.2%. Material: PBMCs, obtained around atezolizumab (anti-PD-L1) treatment. The source is an elderly man with urothelial cancer.

The chain uses TRBV2 and TRBJ2-2, with TRBD1 matching over 7 bases. The trim removed 7 bases at V and 4 bases at J, leaving 6 bases unmatched. The CDR3 totals 14 residues. Germline loops: CDR1 SNHLY, CDR2 FYNNEI. In DNA form, the CDR3 reads TGTGCCAGCAATACAGGGGAGATCACCGGGGAGCTGTTTTTT. Encoded protein: CASNTGEITGELFF.

CDR3 protein: CASSGRGYEGTGELFF. DNA of the CDR3: TGTGCCAGCAGTGGTCGAGGCTATGAAGGTACCGGGGAGCTGTTTTTT. The genes are TRBV2 and TRBJ2-2, with D unresolved. CDR1 and CDR2 (germline): SNHLY, FYNNEI. V was trimmed by 4 bases and J by 5 bases, leaving 17 bases between them. This CDR3 has 16 residues.

The chain is built from TRBV29-1 and TRBJ2-1; D is perhaps TRBD1 (6 bases). Germline V CDR1 and CDR2: SQVTM, ANQGSEA. Between the trimmed V and J ends, which lost 3 bases and 12 bases, there was a span of 15 bases. The CDR3 spans 12 residues. CDR3 amino acids: CSVDPGHKRQFF. The CDR3 DNA reads as TGCAGCGTTGACCCGGGACACAAAAGGCAGTTCTTC.

The table lists this clone with a few counts. In nucleotides, the CDR3 is TGTGCCATCAGTCCAGACTCTGGAAACACCATATATTTT. It translates to CAISPDSGNTIYF. The chain joins TRBV10-3 to TRBJ1-3; D uncertain. V was cut by 5 bases and J by 0 bases, with 5 bases left in between. The CDR3 runs 13 residues. Looked up from germline, CDR1 is ENHRY and CDR2 is SYGVKD.

As regards this clone: In the same sample, other DNA sequences code for this CDR3. The rearrangement links TRBV4-1 to TRBJ2-7; unclear D gene. Germline V gene sequence: CDR1 MGHRA, CDR2 YSYEKL. The CDR3 extends over 14 amino acids. V was cut by 1 base and J by 3 bases, with 10 bases left in between. In nucleotides, the CDR3 is TGCGCCAGCAGCCAAGGTGATAGCAACTACGAGCAGTACTTC. It codes for CASSQGDSNYEQYF.

The sample holds one count of this clone. This chain joins TRBV29-1 and TRBJ2-3, with TRBD2 matching over 10 bases. The CDR3 contains 16 residues. J lost 0 bases, V lost 1 base, and 4 bases had no gene match. The germline V gene encodes CDR1 SQVTM and CDR2 ANQGSEA. The CDR3 nucleotides read TGCAGCGTTGAAGGCCAGACTAGCGGGAGCACAGATACGCAGTATTTT. Encoded protein: CSVEGQTSGSTDTQYF.

This clone was counted a single time. The V and J genes are TRBV6-5 and TRBJ2-1, with 8 bases aligning to TRBD1. The CDR3 is made up of 14 amino acids. Trimming took 7 bases from V and 8 from J; bases not matched to a gene: 10. Germline-derived CDR1 and CDR2 are MNHEY and SVGAGI. The CDR3: CASTRRAGGDEQFF. The CDR3 DNA sequence: TGTGCCAGCACAAGGCGGGCAGGGGGCGATGAGCAGTTCTTC.

The gene calls are TRBV30 and TRBJ1-5, with 8 bases that match TRBD1. Germline V gene data show CDR1 as GTSNPN and CDR2 as SVGIG (reference sequence). The length of the CDR3 is 14 residues. V shed 2 bases and J 2 bases; nucleotides not matched to a gene: 2. CDR3 nucleotide sequence: TGTGCCTGGAGTCCGGGACAGGGCAATCAGCCCCAGCATTTT. This gives the protein CAWSPGQGNQPQHF.

The rearrangement joins TRBV19 to TRBJ2-3, with 12 positions matching TRBD2. Germline lookup yields CDR1 LNHDA and CDR2 SQIVND (reference sequence). The CDR3 contains 16 residues. The V segment lost 5 bases and the J segment 3 bases; nucleotides outside the gene matches: 6. The CDR3 sequence: CASSGWTSGKTDTQYF. In nucleotides, the CDR3 is TGTGCCAGTAGTGGGTGGACTAGCGGGAAGACAGATACGCAGTATTTT. Full variable domain (missing parts from reference TRBV19 and TRBJ2-3): DGGITQSPKYLFRKEGQNVTLSCEQNLNHDAMYWYRQDPGQGLRLIYYSQIVNDFQKGDIAEGYSVSREKKESFPLTVTSAQKNPTAFYLCASSGWTSGKTDTQYFGPGTRLTVL.

This chain links TRBV5-1 with TRBJ2-3, with TRBD2 matching 10 bases. The CDR3 is 16 amino acids. Germline lookup yields CDR1 SGHRS and CDR2 YFSETQ. V lost 4 bases to trimming and J lost 2 bases; unmatched junction nucleotides: 7. CDR3 in DNA: TGCGCCAGCAGCCCGAGGACTAGCGGAGACACAGATACGCAGTATTTT. As protein: CASSPRTSGDTDTQYF.